The 17 T cell receptor beta chains reported below all come from one sample, sequenced in a study of cytomegalovirus exposure and HLA in healthy donors. The PCR had 60 Vbeta and 13 Jbeta primers. Some clones are missing from TCRdb's copy, which holds only in-frame ones; the method was immunoSEQ multiplex PCR. This repertoire includes about 90,000 clones. The sequencing input was PBMCs. The receptors were sampled from a woman aged 25-40 years in good health and CMV-seronegative.

The chain combines TRBV10-3 with TRBJ1-5; D uncertain. There are 13 residues in the CDR3. Trimming took off 11 bases at V and 0 bases at J, with 11 bases between the two ends. The germline gives CDR1 ENHRY, CDR2 SYGVKD. This CDR3 is CASQSYSNQPQHF. The CDR3 DNA sequence: TGTGCCTCACAGAGCTATAGCAATCAGCCCCAGCATTTT.

This sequence joins TRBV15 and TRBJ1-1; D may be TRBD1 (6 bases). The CDR3 consists of 13 residues. Trimming pared 5 bases from V and 2 bases from J, leaving 9 bases between. Germline loops: CDR1 LNHNV, CDR2 YYDKDF (reference sequence). CDR3 sequence (DNA): TGTGCCACCAGCGGGGGGGGCAACACTGAAGCTTTCTTT. Amino acids: CATSGGGNTEAFF.

This chain links TRBV27 with TRBJ2-7, with D tentatively TRBD2 (5 bases). The CDR3 contains 14 residues. The germline gives CDR1 MNHEY, CDR2 SMNVEV (reference sequence). Between the trimmed V and J ends, which lost 3 bases and 2 bases, there was a span of 11 bases. This chain's CDR3 is CASSLAAAAYEQYF. CDR3 sequence (DNA): TGTGCCAGCAGTTTGGCAGCAGCGGCCTACGAGCAGTACTTC.

The chain has TRBV6-5 and TRBJ2-4; no clear D. CDR1 and CDR2 from the germline V gene are MNHEY and SVGAGI. There are 16 residues in the CDR3. V was shortened by 0 bases and J by 0 bases, with 9 bases between the two germline ends. The DNA of the CDR3 is TGTGCCAGCAGTTACTCGGGCAGATTAGCCAAAAACATTCAGTACTTC. Its protein product is CASSYSGRLAKNIQYF.

This chain connects TRBV27 to TRBJ1-4; 8 bases line up with TRBD1. CDR1 MNHEY and CDR2 SMNVEV come from the germline V gene (reference sequence). The ends lost 5 bases at V and 5 bases at J; junction bases unmatched: 10. This CDR3 is built from 16 residues. The CDR3 DNA reads TGTGCCAGCAGTCTCGACAGGGGAGGGATCAATGAAAAACTGTTTTTT. This sequence encodes CASSLDRGGINEKLFF.

The chain couples TRBV4-1 to TRBJ1-2; 10 bases agree with TRBD1. CDR3 length: 16 amino acids. After removal of 0 bases from V and 4 bases from J, the junction contained 5 bases not matched to a gene. Per the germline V gene, CDR1 is MGHRA and CDR2 is YSYEKL. CDR3 residues: CASSQETGGVGYGYTF. The DNA of the CDR3 is TGCGCCAGCAGCCAAGAGACAGGGGGCGTCGGCTATGGCTACACCTTC.

The V gene is TRBV28, the J gene TRBJ1-2; 8 nucleotides match TRBD1. The V gene's germline CDR1 is MDHEN and CDR2 SYDVKM. This CDR3 spans 14 amino acids. V shed 6 bases and J 8 bases; nucleotides not matched to a gene: 11. For the CDR3, the DNA is TGTGCCAGCAGACAACCGGGACAGGAAGGGGGCTACACCTTC. Translation: CASRQPGQEGGYTF.

This sequence joins TRBV4-1 and TRBJ1-5; D not certain. The CDR3 runs to 13 residues. Germline values: CDR1 MGHRA, CDR2 YSYEKL. The ends were cut back, 3 bases at V and 3 bases at J, with 6 bases in the middle. CDR3 residues: CASSHGDNQPQHF. The CDR3 DNA follows: TGCGCCAGCAGCCATGGAGACAATCAGCCCCAGCATTTT.

The genes are TRBV28 and TRBJ1-2; 8 positions agree with TRBD1. Germline V CDR1 and CDR2: MDHEN, SYDVKM. Unmatched junction bases numbered 9, after V lost 5 bases and J lost 4 bases. CDR3 length equals 15 residues. CDR3 in amino acids: CASSPPAGGGYGYTF. The CDR3 nucleotides are TGTGCCAGCAGTCCCCCGGCAGGGGGCGGCTATGGCTACACCTTC.

The J gene is TRBJ1-1, the V gene TRBV28; 7 nucleotides line up with TRBD1. Trimming took 3 bases from V and 8 from J; bases not matched to a gene: 6. The germline CDR1 and CDR2 sequences are MDHEN and SYDVKM. The CDR3 sequence is 13 residues long. The CDR3 sequence is CASSLRGRPEAFF. For the CDR3, the DNA is TGTGCCAGCAGTTTGAGGGGGCGCCCGGAAGCTTTCTTT.

This chain links TRBV19 with TRBJ1-6; no clear D. The CDR3 length is 15 residues. CDR1 LNHDA and CDR2 SQIVND come from the germline V gene (reference sequence). Trimming removed 0 bases from V and 10 bases from J, with 13 bases in between. CDR3 region: CASSIDGSSGSPLHF. The CDR3 bases are TGTGCCAGTAGTATAGATGGCAGCTCAGGATCACCCCTCCACTTT. Complete variable domain (other parts from reference TRBV19 and TRBJ1-6): DGGITQSPKYLFRKEGQNVTLSCEQNLNHDAMYWYRQDPGQGLRLIYYSQIVNDFQKGDIAEGYSVSREKKESFPLTVTSAQKNPTAFYLCASSIDGSSGSPLHFGNGTRLTVT.

This chain uses TRBV10-3 with TRBJ1-6, with 7 bases aligning to TRBD1. V lost 8 bases and J lost 0; bases outside the gene matches: 4. Germline CDR1 ENHRY, CDR2 SYGVKD. This CDR3 is built from 15 residues. CDR3 region: CAIRRDSSYNSPLHF. The CDR3 coding sequence is TGTGCCATCCGCCGGGACAGCTCCTATAATTCACCCCTCCACTTT.

The genes are TRBV7-2 and TRBJ1-3, with TRBD1 as a possible D gene (5 bases). The V end lost 2 bases, the J end lost 0 bases, and 14 bases lay between the germline ends. There are 17 residues in the CDR3. CDR1 and CDR2 (germline): SGHTA, FQGNSA. CDR3 coding DNA: TGTGCCAGCAGCTTACTAGGGACTCTGATCTCTGGAAACACCATATATTTT. Translating gives CASSLLGTLISGNTIYF.

The chain links TRBV4-1 to TRBJ2-3, with D uncertain. V was trimmed by 0 bases and J by 4 bases, leaving 11 bases between them. CDR3 length: 15 residues. The germline V gene encodes CDR1 MGHRA and CDR2 YSYEKL. This chain's CDR3 is CASSQDLSPPDTQYF. As DNA, the CDR3 is TGCGCCAGCAGCCAAGATCTCTCCCCCCCAGATACGCAGTATTTT.

The rearrangement uses TRBV28 and TRBJ2-6; 7 nucleotides line up with TRBD1. The junction had 8 bases not matched to a gene; V was cut back by 6 bases and J by 0 bases. The CDR3 totals 17 residues. Germline assignment: CDR1 MDHEN and CDR2 SYDVKM. The CDR3 sequence is CASSPRDRNSGANVLTF. The CDR3 DNA is TGTGCCAGCAGCCCCCGGGACAGAAACTCTGGGGCCAACGTCCTGACTTTC.

The chain links TRBV13 to TRBJ1-1; 7 bases fit TRBD1. CDR3 length: 15 amino acids. Germline V gives CDR1 PRHDT, CDR2 FYEKMQ (reference sequence). Trimming at V came to 3 bases and at J to 1 base, leaving 5 bases not matched to a gene. CDR3 bases: TGTGCCAGCAGCTTCCCAAGACAGGGGAACACTGAAGCTTTCTTT. It codes for CASSFPRQGNTEAFF.

J is TRBJ2-2 and V is TRBV5-6; 7 nucleotides match TRBD2. The CDR3 is 14 residues long. With 2 bases clipped from V and 6 bases from J, the junction kept 4 bases outside the gene matches. Per the germline V gene, CDR1 is SGHDT and CDR2 is YYEEEE. In DNA, the CDR3 is TGTGCCAGCAGCTTTATAGGGAGGGCCGGGGAGCTGTTTTTT. This gives the protein CASSFIGRAGELFF.